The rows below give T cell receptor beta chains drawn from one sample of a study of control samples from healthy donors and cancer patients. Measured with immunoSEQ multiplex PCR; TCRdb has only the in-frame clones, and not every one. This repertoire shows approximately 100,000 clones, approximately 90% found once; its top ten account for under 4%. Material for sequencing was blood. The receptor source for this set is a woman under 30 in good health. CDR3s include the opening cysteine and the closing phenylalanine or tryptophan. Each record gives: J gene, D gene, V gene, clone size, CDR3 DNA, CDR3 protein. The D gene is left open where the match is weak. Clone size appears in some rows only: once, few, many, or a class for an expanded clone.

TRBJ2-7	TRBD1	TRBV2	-	TGTGCCAGCACCCGAGGGGGGACAGGGATCGAGCAGTACTTC	CASTRGGTGIEQYF
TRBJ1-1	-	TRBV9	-	TGTGCCAGCAGCGTAATTTCAGGCCAAGAAGCTTTCTTT	CASSVISGQEAFF
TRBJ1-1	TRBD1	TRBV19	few	TGTGCCAGTAGTATCCTGGGGACAGGGTCTGGGCACACTGAAGCTTTCTTT	CASSILGTGSGHTEAFF
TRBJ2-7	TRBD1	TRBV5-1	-	TGCGCCAGCAGCTTTTCCCCGGGACAGCTTACCATCTACGAGCAGTACTTC	CASSFSPGQLTIYEQYF
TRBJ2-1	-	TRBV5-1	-	TGCGCCAGCGGCCGGGGGATCTACAATGAGCAGTTCTTC	CASGRGIYNEQFF
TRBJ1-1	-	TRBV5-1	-	TGCGCCAGCAGCTTGGAGTCTACAGCAGGGACTGAAGCTTTCTTT	CASSLESTAGTEAFF
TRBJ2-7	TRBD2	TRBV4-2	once	TGTGCCAGCAGCCAATCTAGCGGGGGGGTGCCCCACGAGCAGTACTTC	CASSQSSGGVPHEQYF
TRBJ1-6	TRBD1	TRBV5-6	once	TGTGCCAGCAGCCACCTCCGGGACAGGGGAAATTCACCCCTCCACTTT	CASSHLRDRGNSPLHF
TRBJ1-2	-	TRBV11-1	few	TGTGCCAGCAGCTTATTCGGCGGGGTTTATGGCTACACCTTC	CASSLFGGVYGYTF
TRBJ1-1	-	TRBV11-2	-	TGTGCCAGCCGATCGACGGGGGCAACTGAAGCTTTCTTT	CASRSTGATEAFF
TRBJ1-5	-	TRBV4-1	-	TGCGCCAGCAGCCAAGAGGGGCAGGGTGGACAGCCCCAGCATTTT	CASSQEGQGGQPQHF
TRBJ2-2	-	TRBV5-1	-	TGCGCCAGCAGCTTGGCGTCCGGGGAGCTGTTTTTT	CASSLASGELFF
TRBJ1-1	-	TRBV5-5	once	TGTGCCAGCAGTTTCGACAGGTGGGTCACTGAAGCTTTCTTT	CASSFDRWVTEAFF
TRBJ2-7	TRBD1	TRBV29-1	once	TGCAGCGTTGGGTTTCCGGGACAGGGAGTATATGAGCAGTACTTC	CSVGFPGQGVYEQYF
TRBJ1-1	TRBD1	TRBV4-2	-	TGTGCCAGCAGCCAAGCCCTCGGGACAGAGAACACTGAAGCTTTCTTT	CASSQALGTENTEAFF
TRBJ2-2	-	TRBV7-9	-	TGTGCCAGCACCTTCGCGAACACCGGGGAGCTGTTTTTT	CASTFANTGELFF
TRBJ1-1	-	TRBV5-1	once	TGCGCCAGCAGCCCCCGGGACCTGAAGAACACTGAAGCTTTCTTT	CASSPRDLKNTEAFF
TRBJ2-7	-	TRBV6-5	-	TGTGCCAGCACCAACTACCCTCCCTACGAGCAGTACTTC	CASTNYPPYEQYF
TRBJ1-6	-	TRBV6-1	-	TGTGCCAGCAGTGACGAAGAGGGGACTTCACCCCTCCACTTT	CASSDEEGTSPLHF
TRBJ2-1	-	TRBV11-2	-	TGTGCCAGCAGCTTAGGAGGGGGTCCCTACAATGAGCAGTTCTTC	CASSLGGGPYNEQFF
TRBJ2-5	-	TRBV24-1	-	TGTGCCACCAGTGATTTGGGGAGGGGGCAAGAGACCCAGTACTTC	CATSDLGRGQETQYF
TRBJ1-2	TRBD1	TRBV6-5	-	TGTGCCAGCAGTTTACAGGGGGTGGGTTATGGCTACACCTTC	CASSLQGVGYGYTF